The next 24 T cell receptor beta chains were all read from a single sample in a study of cytomegalovirus exposure and HLA in healthy donors. Amplification used 60 Vbeta primers and 13 Jbeta primers. TCRdb's table, derived via immunoSEQ multiplex PCR, lists solely in-frame clones and lacks some. The sample includes about 58,000 clones. Input material: PBMCs. The receptors originated from a woman aged 18-29 years in good health and CMV-seronegative.

The V gene is TRBV5-1, the J gene TRBJ2-1; TRBD2 agrees at 8 bases. CDR3 length: 15 amino acids. With V trimmed by 2 bases and J by 2 bases, 3 bases remained unmatched. Germline V gives CDR1 SGHRS, CDR2 YFSETQ. The CDR3 nucleotides are TGCGCCAGCAGCTTCTCGACTAGCGCCTACAATGAGCAGTTCTTC. It is translated as CASSFSTSAYNEQFF.

This sequence joins TRBV7-9 and TRBJ1-4; a weak D match, TRBD1 (5 bases). V was pared by 8 bases and J by 5 bases, with 15 bases between. From germline, CDR1 is SEHNR and CDR2 FQNEAQ (reference sequence). The CDR3 is made up of 14 amino acids. The CDR3 nucleotides read TGTGCCAGCCACCTGGGGCAGCCGAATGAAAAACTGTTTTTT. Protein product: CASHLGQPNEKLFF.

The chain links TRBV18 to TRBJ2-2; 10 nucleotides agree with TRBD1. This CDR3 is 15 amino acids long. V gave up 3 bases and J gave up 4 bases; unmatched junction bases: 2. Germline values: CDR1 KGHSH, CDR2 LQKENI. CDR3 sequence: CASSPGQGITGELFF. DNA of the CDR3: TGTGCCAGCTCACCGGGACAGGGGATCACCGGGGAGCTGTTTTTT.

This chain links TRBV4-2 with TRBJ1-4; D not certain. V lost 3 bases to trimming and J lost 0 bases, with 8 bases between them. This CDR3 has 15 residues. Germline CDR1 LGHNA, CDR2 YNFKEQ. The DNA for the CDR3 is TGTGCCAGCAGCCAGGAGTACGCAACTAATGAAAAACTGTTTTTT. It codes for CASSQEYATNEKLFF.

In regard to this clone: At one end the junction does not follow the germline gene, possibly because of a read error. This sample includes further DNA sequences coding for the same CDR3. The chain links TRBV20-1 to TRBJ2-7; TRBD2 agrees at 7 bases. Germline V lookup: CDR1 DFQATT, CDR2 SNEGSKA (reference sequence). This CDR3 spans 10 amino acids. The CDR3 DNA follows: TGCAGTGCGGGGGGGGACGAGCAGTACTTT. Its protein product is CSAGGDEQYF.

This chain joins TRBV7-9 and TRBJ2-1; 9 nucleotides line up with TRBD2. Germline CDR1 reads SEHNR; CDR2 reads FQNEAQ (reference sequence). The V segment lost 10 bases and the J segment 13 bases; nucleotides outside the gene matches: 20. CDR3 length equals 15 residues. In DNA form, the CDR3 reads TGTGCCACTACGACGGTTGGGCGGGAGGGGTCTGAACAGTTCTTC. Translation gives CATTTVGREGSEQFF.

V usage is TRBV5-1 and J usage is TRBJ1-2, with 9 bases aligning to TRBD1. The CDR3 is made up of 13 amino acids. With 4 bases clipped from V and 6 bases from J, the junction kept 4 bases outside the gene matches. CDR1 is SGHRS, CDR2 YFSETQ, per germline. For the CDR3, the DNA is TGCGCCAGCAGCGCCGGACAGGGGAATGGCTACACCTTC. It translates to CASSAGQGNGYTF. Variable domain in full (rest from reference TRBV5-1 and TRBJ1-2): KAGVTQTPRYLIKTRGQQVTLSCSPISGHRSVSWYQQTPGQGLQFLFEYFSETQRNKGNFPGRFSGRQFSNSRSEMNVSTLELGDSALYLCASSAGQGNGYTFGSGTRLTVV.

The chain joins TRBV5-6 to TRBJ1-4; D perhaps matches TRBD1 (6 bases). The germline V gene has CDR1 SGHDT and CDR2 YYEEEE. CDR3 length: 14 residues. Trimming left V 3 bases short and J 4 bases short, with 10 bases between. This chain's CDR3 is CASSYRAGNEKLFF. DNA for the CDR3: TGTGCCAGCAGCTACAGGGCGGGTAATGAAAAACTGTTTTTT.

This rearrangement joins TRBV5-1 to TRBJ1-2, with 8 positions matching TRBD1. Germline lookup yields CDR1 SGHRS and CDR2 YFSETQ. This CDR3 is built from 15 residues. Trimming cost V 4 bases and J 3 bases; bases outside gene matches: 8. The CDR3 bases are TGCGCCAGCAGCGCCGACAGGGGCTCGGACTATGGCTACACCTTC. Its protein is CASSADRGSDYGYTF.

CDR3 bases: TGTGCCAGCAGTGGGACAGGGTGGACTGAAGCTTTCTTT. This gives the protein CASSGTGWTEAFF. This chain uses TRBV2 with TRBJ1-1, with TRBD1 identical over 8 bases. V trimming: 4 bases; J trimming: 5 bases; junction bases outside the gene matches: 3. CDR1 SNHLY and CDR2 FYNNEI come from the germline V gene. The CDR3 has 13 residues.

The chain links TRBV6-1 to TRBJ1-2; TRBD1 aligns across 8 bases. Germline values: CDR1 MNHNS, CDR2 SASEGT. The CDR3 has 14 residues. J was trimmed by 1 base and V by 8 bases; bases with no gene match: 6. CDR3 sequence reads: CASEYGQGNYGYTF. CDR3 DNA sequence: TGTGCCAGCGAATACGGACAGGGTAACTATGGCTACACCTTC.

V gene TRBV5-1 combines with J gene TRBJ1-6; weak D call: TRBD1 (6 bases). The V gene lost 4 bases and the J gene lost 10 bases, with 18 bases spanning the gap. Germline lookup yields CDR1 SGHRS and CDR2 YFSETQ. The CDR3 consists of 15 residues. The CDR3 reads CASSPGLPGQSPLHF. Written as DNA, the CDR3 is TGCGCCAGCAGCCCCGGCCTCCCGGGACAATCACCCCTCCACTTT.

The rearrangement uses TRBV5-6 and TRBJ1-5, with D perhaps TRBD1 (6 bases). Germline loops: CDR1 SGHDT, CDR2 YYEEEE. V lost 3 bases, J lost 0 bases, and 13 bases lay in between. CDR3 size: 16 residues. Here the CDR3 DNA reads TGTGCCAGCAGCTCCCTTGGGGGCTATAGCAATCAGCCCCAGCATTTT. This encodes CASSSLGGYSNQPQHF.

The chain carries TRBV7-9 and TRBJ2-1, with D possibly TRBD1 on 6 matching bases. V lost 0 bases to trimming and J lost 6 bases, with 18 bases between them. Germline CDR1 and CDR2: SEHNR and FQNEAQ (reference sequence). CDR3 length equals 17 residues. The chain's CDR3 is CASSLAPTGRKFNEQFF. Written as DNA, the CDR3 is TGTGCCAGCAGCTTAGCTCCGACAGGACGAAAGTTCAATGAGCAGTTCTTC.

The V call is TRBV10-1, the J call TRBJ2-1; TRBD2 matches at 13 bases. CDR3 length: 17 residues. Germline V lookup: CDR1 WNHNN, CDR2 SYGVQD (reference sequence). The V segment lost 2 bases and the J segment 6 bases; nucleotides outside the gene matches: 7. The CDR3 sequence is CASSETRTSGSSNEQFF. The CDR3 DNA is TGCGCCAGCAGTGAGACCCGGACTAGCGGGAGCTCCAATGAGCAGTTCTTC.

The rearrangement links TRBV11-3 to TRBJ1-1; tentatively, D is TRBD1 (6 bases). This CDR3 has 13 amino acids. Looked up from germline, CDR1 is SGHNT and CDR2 is YENEEA. Trimming stripped 3 bases from V and 5 bases from J, with 10 bases between. This chain's CDR3 is CASSFQQGTEAFF. The CDR3 coding sequence is TGTGCCAGCAGCTTTCAACAGGGAACTGAAGCTTTCTTT.

The chain uses TRBV28 and TRBJ2-1; the match to TRBD1 covers 8 bases. CDR3 size: 16 residues. With 4 bases clipped from V and 6 bases from J, the junction kept 11 bases outside the gene matches. CDR1 and CDR2 from the germline V gene are MDHEN and SYDVKM. In nucleotides, the CDR3 is TGTGCCAGCAGTTCTGCCCGAGACAGGGGTGTCAATGAGCAGTTCTTC. Translated, it gives CASSSARDRGVNEQFF.

This clone is medium-sized by frequency. The CDR3 reads CASSQERGGYNEQFF. CDR3 sequence (DNA): TGTGCCAGCAGCCAAGAGCGGGGGGGCTACAATGAGCAGTTCTTC. The chain combines TRBV4-2 with TRBJ2-1; 9 bases are a match to TRBD2. This CDR3 region has 15 residues. Losses at the gene ends were 0 bases for V and 3 bases for J; bases not matched to a gene: 0. The V gene's germline CDR1 is LGHNA and CDR2 YNFKEQ.

J is TRBJ2-3 and V is TRBV4-1, with TRBD2 matching over 9 bases. V lost 3 bases to trimming and J lost 2 bases; unmatched junction nucleotides: 3. CDR1 is MGHRA and CDR2 is YSYEKL in the germline V gene. The CDR3 is 15 amino acids. CDR3 in amino acids: CASSQRGGLTDTQYF. The DNA for the CDR3 is TGCGCCAGCAGCCAGCGGGGGGGCCTCACAGATACGCAGTATTTT.

CDR3 nucleotide sequence: TGTGCCAGCAGTTTAGGGGCCAGCCCTGAAGCTTTCTTT. Translated, it gives CASSLGASPEAFF. The chain carries TRBV27 and TRBJ1-1; tentative D call: TRBD1 (5 bases). Germline V gene data show CDR1 as MNHEY and CDR2 as SMNVEV (reference sequence). The V end lost 2 bases, the J end lost 6 bases, and 10 bases lay between the germline ends. This CDR3 spans 13 amino acids.

This chain joins TRBV18 and TRBJ1-1, with D tentatively TRBD1 (5 bases). With 0 bases removed from V and 3 bases from J, the gap between germline ends came to 11 bases. Germline CDR1 and CDR2: KGHSH and LQKENI. CDR3 length: 15 residues. The CDR3 coding sequence is TGTGCCAGCTCACCACCGTTCGGAGGGGACACTGAAGCTTTCTTT. Translation: CASSPPFGGDTEAFF.

The chain uses TRBV29-1 and TRBJ2-2, with 7 bases matching TRBD2. The length of the CDR3 is 14 residues. Germline CDR1 and CDR2: SQVTM and ANQGSEA. V was pared by 5 bases and J by 3 bases, with 6 bases of the junction left unmatched. The CDR3 here is CSVYLADYTGELFF. CDR3 sequence (DNA): TGCAGCGTTTACCTAGCGGATTACACCGGGGAGCTGTTTTTT.

The genes are TRBV6-1 and TRBJ2-5; weak D call: TRBD1 (6 bases). The CDR3 totals 14 residues. The V gene's germline CDR1 is MNHNS and CDR2 SASEGT. V shed 6 bases and J shed 4 bases, with 15 bases lying between them. This chain's CDR3 is CASSPTRGGETQYF. Here the CDR3 DNA reads TGTGCCAGCAGCCCGACCAGGGGCGGAGAGACCCAGTACTTC.

This chain links TRBV5-4 with TRBJ1-3, with D maybe TRBD1 (5 bases). The germline V gene encodes CDR1 SGHNT and CDR2 YYREEE (reference sequence). CDR3 length equals 16 residues. V was shortened by 0 bases and J by 2 bases, with 12 bases between the two germline ends. The CDR3 loop reads CASSLGGTQTGNTIYF. The CDR3 nucleotides read TGTGCCAGCAGCTTGGGCGGGACCCAGACTGGAAACACCATATATTTT.